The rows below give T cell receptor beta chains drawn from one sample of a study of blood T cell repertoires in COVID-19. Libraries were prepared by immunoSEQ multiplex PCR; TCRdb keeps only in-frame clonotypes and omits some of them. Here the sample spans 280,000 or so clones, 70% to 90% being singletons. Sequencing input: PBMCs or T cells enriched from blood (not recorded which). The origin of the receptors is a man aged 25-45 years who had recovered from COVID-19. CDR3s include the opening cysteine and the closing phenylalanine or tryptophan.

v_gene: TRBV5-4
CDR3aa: CASSSVMNTEAFF

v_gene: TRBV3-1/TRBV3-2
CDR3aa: CASSQGQAPWYGYTF

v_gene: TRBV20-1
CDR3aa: CSAGYNEKLFF

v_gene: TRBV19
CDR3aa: CASSIPVGVNTEAFF

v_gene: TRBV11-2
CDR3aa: CASSFDRHSSYEQYF

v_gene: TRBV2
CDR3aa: CASMGGIGSPLHF

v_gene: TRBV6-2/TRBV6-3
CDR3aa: CASSFQQGSDTQYF

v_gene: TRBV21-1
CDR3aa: CASSKACGYGYTF

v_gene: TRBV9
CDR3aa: CASSAPAGLATYEQYF

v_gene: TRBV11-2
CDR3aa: CASSQDRNYGYTF

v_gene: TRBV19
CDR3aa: CASKIPGAATEAFF

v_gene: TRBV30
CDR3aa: CAWTGQRQETQYF

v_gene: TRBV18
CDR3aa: CASSSLGLNSGNTIYF

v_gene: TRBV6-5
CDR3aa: CASSYGASTDTQYF

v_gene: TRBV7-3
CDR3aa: CASSLGRGTDTQYF

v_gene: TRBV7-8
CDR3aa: CASSILEPQETQYF

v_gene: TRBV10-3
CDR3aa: CAISGGQGGEQFF